Listed below are T cell receptor beta chains from one sample, sequenced in a study of shared clonotypes between healthy human individuals. The protocol was immunoSEQ multiplex PCR, while the TCRdb copy is restricted to in-frame clones and leaves out a portion. The table includes some 550,000 clones, about 96% detected once. Sequenced sample: naive CD4+ T cells sorted from blood. These receptors originate from a young woman in good health. The CDR3 runs from the conserved cysteine through the conserved F or W. A D gene is named only where the DNA matches it firmly. The size of a clone is reported for some rows only, either as once, few or many, or as a class for expanded clones.

j_call v_call clone_size d_call cdr3_aa cdr3_nt
TRBJ2-2 TRBV5-8 - TRBD1 CASSLSRGQGMAGELFF TGTGCCAGCAGCTTGTCCCGGGGACAGGGAATGGCCGGGGAGCTGTTTTTT
TRBJ1-5 TRBV19 - - CASSILDYSNQPQHF TGTGCCAGTAGTATTTTGGATTATAGCAATCAGCCCCAGCATTTT
TRBJ2-3 TRBV5-4 - - CASSLGREATDTQYF TGTGCCAGCAGCTTGGGGAGGGAGGCCACAGATACGCAGTATTTT
TRBJ1-3 TRBV28 - TRBD1 CASSLGRTGGNTIYF TGTGCCAGCAGTTTAGGCAGGACAGGCGGAAACACCATATATTTT
TRBJ1-3 TRBV30 - - CAWSGTRNSGNTIYF TGTGCCTGGAGTGGAACCCGCAACTCTGGAAACACCATATATTTT
TRBJ1-1 TRBV9 - - CASSGGRTEAFF TGTGCCAGCAGCGGGGGGCGCACTGAAGCTTTCTTT
TRBJ2-5 TRBV6-5 - TRBD1 CASSYAGTGGQETQYF TGTGCCAGCAGTTACGCCGGGACAGGGGGCCAAGAGACCCAGTACTTC
TRBJ2-7 TRBV27 - - CASSLGRGRGLQYEQYF TGTGCCAGCAGTTTAGGCAGGGGGAGGGGATTACAATACGAGCAGTACTTC
TRBJ1-1 TRBV5-1 - - CASSPDGQTEAFF TGCGCCAGCAGCCCGGACGGTCAGACTGAAGCTTTCTTT
TRBJ2-5 TRBV7-2 - - CASSLDRRETQYF TGTGCCAGCAGCTTAGACAGGAGAGAGACCCAGTACTTC
TRBJ2-3 TRBV28 - TRBD2 CASSLVGLAGGSTDTQYF TGTGCCAGCAGTCTCGTAGGACTAGCGGGAGGGAGCACAGATACGCAGTATTTT
TRBJ2-7 TRBV6-5 - TRBD1 CASRVRTGDGEQYF TGTGCCAGCAGGGTCCGGACAGGGGATGGCGAGCAGTACTTC
TRBJ1-1 TRBV4-1 - - CASSHEGAEAFF TGCGCCAGCAGTCATGAAGGGGCTGAAGCTTTCTTT
TRBJ1-5 TRBV18 - - CASAGPTEGQPQHF TGTGCCAGCGCAGGGCCCACAGAGGGGCAGCCCCAGCATTTT
TRBJ1-2 TRBV25-1 - - CASSLNRNYGYTF TGTGCCAGCAGTTTGAACAGAAACTATGGCTACACCTTC
TRBJ2-2 TRBV28 - - CASSLGTLNTGELFF TGTGCCAGCAGTTTAGGCACCTTGAACACCGGGGAGCTGTTTTTT
TRBJ2-1 TRBV10-3 - TRBD2 CAIRVGTSGRNEQFF TGTGCCATCAGAGTAGGGACTAGCGGGAGAAATGAGCAGTTCTTC
TRBJ2-6 TRBV4-1 - - CASSQSMGRTNSGANVLTF TGCGCCAGCAGCCAATCCATGGGCAGGACCAACTCTGGGGCCAACGTCCTGACTTTC
TRBJ1-5 TRBV19 - TRBD1 CASSRGDRAGNQPQHF TGTGCCAGTAGTAGAGGGGACAGGGCAGGCAATCAGCCCCAGCATTTT
TRBJ2-7 TRBV11-1 - - CASSFQGIPYEQYF TGTGCCAGCAGCTTTCAAGGAATACCTTACGAGCAGTACTTC
TRBJ2-1 TRBV2 once - CASSDPGSWDEQFF TGTGCCAGCAGTGACCCGGGATCCTGGGATGAGCAGTTCTTC
TRBJ1-3 TRBV10-3 - TRBD1 CATRTGVDTIYF TGTGCCACACGGACAGGGGTAGACACCATATATTTT
TRBJ2-7 TRBV5-1 - TRBD1 CASSWGTDYEQYF TGCGCCAGCAGCTGGGGGACAGACTACGAGCAGTACTTC
TRBJ1-2 TRBV27 - TRBD1 CASSVDRVSGLYTF TGTGCCAGCAGTGTTGACAGGGTGTCTGGCCTCTACACCTTC
TRBJ1-6 TRBV15 - - CATSRDYRNSPLHF TGTGCCACCAGCAGAGATTACAGGAATTCACCCCTCCACTTT
TRBJ1-2 TRBV14 - - CASSQGSGILVYGYTF TGTGCCAGCAGCCAAGGTTCCGGGATCTTAGTCTATGGCTACACCTTC
TRBJ2-7 TRBV19 once - CASSPSSESTYEQYF TGTGCCAGTAGTCCTTCGTCCGAAAGCACCTACGAGCAGTACTTC
TRBJ1-4 TRBV11-2 - - CASSSRPDEKLFF TGTGCCAGCAGCTCCCGGCCTGATGAAAAACTGTTTTTT
TRBJ2-1 TRBV15 - TRBD1 CATSRGIETGSYNEQFF TGTGCCACCAGCAGAGGGATTGAGACAGGGTCCTACAATGAGCAGTTCTTC
TRBJ2-7 TRBV5-1 few - CASSLEVDSYEQYF TGCGCCAGCAGCTTGGAGGTTGACTCCTACGAGCAGTACTTC
TRBJ2-7 TRBV6-5 - TRBD2 CASSASGKNYEQYF TGTGCCAGCAGTGCCAGCGGGAAGAACTACGAGCAGTACTTC
TRBJ2-1 TRBV28 - - CASMSLGLNNEQFF TGTGCCAGCATGAGTCTGGGCCTAAACAATGAGCAGTTCTTC
TRBJ1-2 TRBV5-1 - TRBD1 CASSLGTGVEGYTF TGCGCCAGCAGCTTGGGAACAGGGGTCGAGGGCTACACCTTC
TRBJ2-7 TRBV12-5 - - CASGSYRDGPTYEQYF TGTGCTAGTGGTTCGTACCGGGACGGACCAACCTACGAGCAGTACTTC
TRBJ2-3 TRBV28 - - CASSLIDTQYF TGTGCCAGCAGTTTAATAGATACGCAGTATTTT
TRBJ2-7 TRBV28 - TRBD1 CASRPQGQGQYEQYF TGTGCCAGCAGGCCACAGGGACAGGGGCAATACGAGCAGTACTTC
TRBJ2-7 TRBV10-3 once TRBD1 CAISEPGQGAGEQYF TGTGCCATCAGTGAGCCGGGACAGGGGGCTGGCGAGCAGTACTTC
TRBJ2-5 TRBV28 - - CASTVQETQYF TGTGCCAGCACCGTCCAAGAGACCCAGTACTTC
TRBJ2-6 TRBV5-1 - TRBD2 CASSPEGIAGYSGANVLTF TGCGCCAGCAGTCCGGAAGGGATAGCGGGGTACTCTGGGGCCAACGTCCTGACTTTC
TRBJ2-7 TRBV27 - TRBD2 CASRLAGVTEQYF TGTGCCAGCAGACTAGCGGGAGTAACCGAGCAGTACTTC
TRBJ2-7 TRBV7-6 - - CASSFDLWPAGAEQYF TGTGCCAGCAGCTTTGATCTGTGGCCTGCAGGGGCCGAGCAGTACTTC
TRBJ1-3 TRBV5-4 - TRBD1 CASSYGTAGNTIYF TGTGCCAGCAGCTACGGGACAGCTGGAAACACCATATATTTT
TRBJ2-3 TRBV19 - - CASSIAAGSTDTQYF TGTGCCAGTAGTATAGCCGCAGGTAGCACAGATACGCAGTATTTT
TRBJ2-7 TRBV5-1 - TRBD1 CASSLAQDRFSYEQYF TGCGCCAGCAGCTTGGCTCAGGACAGGTTCTCCTACGAGCAGTACTTC
TRBJ1-6 TRBV7-9 once - CASSLKDSPLHF TGTGCCAGCAGCTTAAAGGATTCACCCCTCCACTTT
TRBJ2-7 TRBV28 - - CASRPNEGRGEGAYEQYF TGTGCCAGCAGACCCAACGAGGGCAGGGGGGAAGGGGCCTACGAGCAGTACTTC
TRBJ2-5 TRBV5-8 once TRBD1 CASSGQGRGEETQYF TGTGCCAGCAGCGGACAGGGAAGGGGCGAAGAGACCCAGTACTTC
TRBJ1-5 TRBV19 - - CASSMGSAGGGNQPQHF TGTGCCAGTAGTATGGGAAGTGCGGGGGGCGGCAATCAGCCCCAGCATTTT
TRBJ2-7 TRBV18 - TRBD2 CASSPTSAPYEQYF TGTGCCAGCTCACCAACTAGCGCACCCTACGAGCAGTACTTC
TRBJ1-4 TRBV10-3 - TRBD1 CAISPRGQGTNEKLFF TGTGCCATCAGCCCCAGGGGGCAGGGTACTAATGAAAAACTGTTTTTT
TRBJ2-7 TRBV25-1 - TRBD2 CASRKTSGSYEQYF TGTGCCAGCAGGAAGACTAGCGGTTCCTACGAGCAGTACTTC
TRBJ1-4 TRBV5-1 - - CASSLRTGSNEKLFF TGCGCCAGCAGCCTCCGGACGGGGTCGAATGAAAAACTGTTTTTT
TRBJ1-1 TRBV28 once TRBD1 CASSYQGAPNTEAFF TGTGCCAGCAGCTACCAGGGGGCCCCGAACACTGAAGCTTTCTTT
TRBJ2-3 TRBV5-1 - TRBD1 CASSSQGADPADTQYF TGCGCCAGCAGCTCACAGGGGGCCGATCCCGCAGATACGCAGTATTTT
TRBJ2-3 TRBV5-4 - TRBD2 CASSPGLAGTDTQYF TGTGCCAGCAGCCCGGGACTAGCGGGCACAGATACGCAGTATTTT
TRBJ2-5 TRBV5-1 - - CASSSSSPQETQYF TGCGCCAGCAGCTCGTCGAGTCCCCAAGAGACCCAGTACTTC
TRBJ2-7 TRBV27 - TRBD1 CASRKSLGPGQGQHEQYF TGTGCCAGCCGAAAAAGTTTAGGTCCGGGACAGGGTCAGCACGAGCAGTACTTC
TRBJ2-5 TRBV28 - TRBD2 CASTSGSWKTQYF TGTGCCAGTACTAGCGGGAGCTGGAAGACCCAGTACTTC
TRBJ1-4 TRBV5-1 - - CASSPTPGLDEKLFF TGCGCCAGCAGCCCCACGCCGGGCCTGGATGAAAAACTGTTTTTT